These T cell receptor beta chains were read from a single sample in a study of blood T cell repertoires in COVID-19. Using immunoSEQ multiplex PCR, the repertoire was profiled, and TCRdb retains in-frame clones only, with some absent. The table shows 180,000 or so clones, with roughly 86% occurring only once. Sequencing was carried out using peripheral blood. The source is a man between 18 and 29 years old with active or convalescent COVID-19. Both conserved end residues are part of each CDR3. Each record gives: CDR3 DNA, CDR3 protein, D gene, clone size, V gene, J gene. D genes are given only for firm matches. The size field is filled for only some rows; it gives once, few, many or a size class.

TGTGCCAGCAGCCTATACGGACAGACCCCCCAAGGCTACACCTTC	CASSLYGQTPQGYTF	-	-	TRBV7-6	TRBJ1-2
TGTGCCTGTCCCCTGGGGCCCCTGGTAGATACGCAGTATTTT	CACPLGPLVDTQYF	-	once	TRBV30	TRBJ2-3
TGTGCCAGCAGCCCGGGGTCCGTATACAATGAGCAGTTCTTC	CASSPGSVYNEQFF	-	-	TRBV7-2	TRBJ2-1
TGTGCCAGTAGTATTAGCGGGGGGCGGCTCTATGGCTACACCTTC	CASSISGGRLYGYTF	-	-	TRBV19	TRBJ1-2
TGCGCCAGCAGTCCCACGCCTAAGGAGGCTCCGGGGGGCCTCTCCTACAATGAGCAGTTCTTC	CASSPTPKEAPGGLSYNEQFF	-	-	TRBV5-1	TRBJ2-1
TGTGCCAGCAGCAAAGGGACTAGCGGTCCGAGCTCCTACAATGAGCAGTTCTTC	CASSKGTSGPSSYNEQFF	-	-	TRBV21-1	TRBJ2-1
TGCGCCAGCAGCTTGGTCGGGGGTGGGAACTATGGCTACACCTTC	CASSLVGGGNYGYTF	-	-	TRBV5-1	TRBJ1-2
TGCGCCAGCAGCTTGCGGGGGGCCTCCTACAATGAGCAGTTCTTC	CASSLRGASYNEQFF	-	-	TRBV5-1	TRBJ2-1
TGTGCCACCGTCAGGGCCTATAATGAAAAACTGTTTTTT	CATVRAYNEKLFF	-	-	TRBV15	TRBJ1-4
TGTGCCAGCAGCCAAGAGGCCCTAGCGGGAGCTTACCCCTACGAGCAGTACTTC	CASSQEALAGAYPYEQYF	TRBD2	-	TRBV3-1/TRBV3-2	TRBJ2-7
TGTGCCAGCAGCTTAACTCGGGGGATATACACAGATACGCAGTATTTT	CASSLTRGIYTDTQYF	-	once	TRBV11-1	TRBJ2-3
TGTGCCAGCAGTTCGTGGGGACAGGTTCCCACAGATACGCAGTATTTT	CASSSWGQVPTDTQYF	TRBD1	-	TRBV28	TRBJ2-3
TGTGCCAGCAGCTTAGCCAGTCGGGGTAGCGACGAGCAGTACTTC	CASSLASRGSDEQYF	-	-	TRBV7-6	TRBJ2-7
TGTGCCAGCAGCCAAGAGGGCCTGAGGGGCAATCAGCCCCAGCATTTT	CASSQEGLRGNQPQHF	-	many	TRBV4-2	TRBJ1-5
TGCAGCGTTGACTTACAGAAAGCTTCTGAAGCTTTCTTT	CSVDLQKASEAFF	-	-	TRBV29-1	TRBJ1-1
TGTGCCAGCAGCTTAGATACAGGGGGTACCACTGAAGCTTTCTTT	CASSLDTGGTTEAFF	TRBD1	few	TRBV7-2	TRBJ1-1
TGTGCCAGCAGCGTGGGTAGCGGGGGATACGAGCAGTACTTC	CASSVGSGGYEQYF	TRBD2	-	TRBV9	TRBJ2-7
TGTGCCAGCAGTTACAATGGGCCAGACTATGGCTACACCTTC	CASSYNGPDYGYTF	-	-	TRBV6-2/TRBV6-3	TRBJ1-2
TGTGCCATCAGTGGGAACAGGGTACACGAGCAGTACTTC	CAISGNRVHEQYF	-	-	TRBV10-3	TRBJ2-7
TGCGCCAGCAGCCACCTGCCGCGGGGCGGGGATCAGCCCCAGCATTTT	CASSHLPRGGDQPQHF	-	-	TRBV5-1	TRBJ1-5
TGTGCCAGCAGCCCCGGGACAGGGAGGAACACTGAAGCTTTCTTT	CASSPGTGRNTEAFF	TRBD1	-	TRBV5-6	TRBJ1-1
TGTGCCACCAGCAGAGTAGGAAGGACCAGAGGGAGGTTATCCTACGAGCAGTACTTC	CATSRVGRTRGRLSYEQYF	-	-	TRBV15	TRBJ2-7
TGTGCCAGCAGTTTGGCAGGGTTCTATAATTCACCCCTCCACTTT	CASSLAGFYNSPLHF	-	-	TRBV27	TRBJ1-6
TGTGCCAGTAGTATAAGGGGGACGGCTACCTACGAGCAGTACTTC	CASSIRGTATYEQYF	-	-	TRBV19	TRBJ2-7
TGCAGCGCCAAGGGACAGGGGATGGGGGACACTGAAGCTTTCTTT	CSAKGQGMGDTEAFF	TRBD1	-	TRBV29-1	TRBJ1-1
TGCGCCAGCAGCTTGGTTGACAACTCCTACGAGCAGTACTTC	CASSLVDNSYEQYF	-	-	TRBV5-1	TRBJ2-7
TGTGCCTGGGGTACAGGACCCTATGGCTACACCTTC	CAWGTGPYGYTF	-	-	TRBV30	TRBJ1-2
TGCGCCAGCAGCCAGAGCAAGCTGGACAGGGCAGAAGAAAACACCATATATTTT	CASSQSKLDRAEENTIYF	TRBD1	few	TRBV4-1	TRBJ1-3
TGTGCCACCAGCAGAGGGGCGGGAGAGACCCAGTACTTC	CATSRGAGETQYF	-	once	TRBV15	TRBJ2-5
TGTGCCAGCAGTTTATCGGCTAGCGGGGGCGAGCAGTACTTC	CASSLSASGGEQYF	TRBD2	once	TRBV27	TRBJ2-7
TGTGCCAGCAGTCCCCTAACTGCGACTGAAGCTTTCTTT	CASSPLTATEAFF	-	-	TRBV2	TRBJ1-1
TGCGCCAGCAGCTTGGGGGAGGAGACCCAGTACTTC	CASSLGEETQYF	-	-	TRBV5-1	TRBJ2-5
TGTGCCAACTCCACCGGGGAGCTGTTTTTT	CANSTGELFF	-	-	TRBV6-5	TRBJ2-2
TGTGCCAGCCGCCCCCGGGGACAGGCCGCACCAGATACGCAGTATTTT	CASRPRGQAAPDTQYF	TRBD1	-	TRBV2	TRBJ2-3
TGTGCCAGCAGCTTCTCGGGCGGACTAATGGAGACCCAGTACTTC	CASSFSGGLMETQYF	-	-	TRBV11-1	TRBJ2-5
TGTGCCAGCAGCCAAGAAAGGGGCTCCTACGAGCAGTACTTC	CASSQERGSYEQYF	-	-	TRBV4-2	TRBJ2-7
TGTGCCATCAGTGATACCAGGGGTAATTCACCCCTCCACTTT	CAISDTRGNSPLHF	-	-	TRBV10-3	TRBJ1-6
TGTGCCAGCAGGGAGAGGATAGAGCAGTTCTTC	CASRERIEQFF	-	-	TRBV6-5	TRBJ2-1
TGTGCCACCAGCAGGGAAGCGGATTTATACAATGAGCAGTTCTTC	CATSREADLYNEQFF	-	-	TRBV15	TRBJ2-1
TGTGCCAGTAGACCCAGGGACAGGGATGGCTACACCTTC	CASRPRDRDGYTF	TRBD1	-	TRBV19	TRBJ1-2
TGTGCCAGCAGCCATATACTAGGAGATACGCAGTATTTT	CASSHILGDTQYF	-	-	TRBV3-1/TRBV3-2	TRBJ2-3
TGTGCCAGTAGTATAGTGACAGGGCTGTGGACTGAAGCTTTCTTT	CASSIVTGLWTEAFF	TRBD1	-	TRBV19	TRBJ1-1
TGTGCCTGGAGTAGGGGGGGAGGGACTGAAGCTTTCTTT	CAWSRGGGTEAFF	-	-	TRBV30	TRBJ1-1
TGTGCCAGCAGTGAAGGGTCAGGGGGCTTTGACGGGGAGCTGTTTTTT	CASSEGSGGFDGELFF	TRBD1	-	TRBV6-1	TRBJ2-2
TGTGCCAGCAGCCAACCTCCGGCGGGAGGACAGTTCTTC	CASSQPPAGGQFF	TRBD2	-	TRBV7-2	TRBJ2-1
TGTGCCAGCAGCCTAGAGTTAGCGAACACCGGGGAGCTGTTTTTT	CASSLELANTGELFF	-	-	TRBV5-4	TRBJ2-2
TGTGCCAGCAGTGAAGAGGGACAGGACACTGAAGCTTTCTTT	CASSEEGQDTEAFF	TRBD1	-	TRBV2	TRBJ1-1
TGCAGCGCCTCCGAAGACAGGTTATACCAGATGAACACTGAAGCTTTCTTT	CSASEDRLYQMNTEAFF	-	-	TRBV29-1	TRBJ1-1
TGTGCCAGTAGAACCAACCGGGACAGGGACACCGGGGAGCTGTTTTTT	CASRTNRDRDTGELFF	TRBD1	once	TRBV19	TRBJ2-2
TGTGCCTGGAGTGTAGCTTACGGAAACACCATATATTTT	CAWSVAYGNTIYF	-	few	TRBV30	TRBJ1-3
TGCGCCAGCAGCCAAACGCCGGGAGGTGGAGAGACCCAGTACTTC	CASSQTPGGGETQYF	TRBD2	-	TRBV4-3	TRBJ2-5
TGTGCCAGCAGCGCGACCGGGACACCATACGAGCAGTACTTC	CASSATGTPYEQYF	-	-	TRBV6-2/TRBV6-3	TRBJ2-7
TGTGCCAGCAGCCGGGACAGGGAAGGTTCACCCCTCCACTTT	CASSRDREGSPLHF	TRBD1	-	TRBV11-3	TRBJ1-6
TGTGCCAGCAGCCTAGGGGGGGGAATAGCGACAGATACGCAGTATTTT	CASSLGGGIATDTQYF	-	-	TRBV4-2	TRBJ2-3
TGTGCCAGTGGACAGAACTACGAGCAGTACTTC	CASGQNYEQYF	-	-	TRBV30	TRBJ2-7
TGTGCCAGCGAGACAGGGGGCGGGAATTCACCCCTCCACTTT	CASETGGGNSPLHF	TRBD1	-	TRBV7-9	TRBJ1-6
TGTGCCAGCAGCTTAAATCCTAGCGGGATACAAGATACGCAGTATTTT	CASSLNPSGIQDTQYF	TRBD2	-	TRBV7-2	TRBJ2-3
TGTGCCAGCAGCCCGGACAGGGGGCGAGAAAAACTGTTTTTT	CASSPDRGREKLFF	TRBD1	-	TRBV6-5	TRBJ1-4
TGCGCCAGCAGTCTCAGGGGCAGGGGCACCGGGGAGCTGTTTTTT	CASSLRGRGTGELFF	-	-	TRBV23-1	TRBJ2-2
TGTGCCAGCAGCCGCGACAGTATTTACGGCTACACCTTC	CASSRDSIYGYTF	-	-	TRBV7-9	TRBJ1-2